The clone carrying this T cell receptor beta chain was seen many times. This specimen comes from a study of CD8 T cells in ankylosing spondylitis. CDR3 size: 15 residues. Trimming left V 5 bases short and J 2 bases short, with 15 bases between. TCRdb reprocessed the 5' RACE reads with MiXCR, giving one entry per CDR3 protein. This sample has about 160,000 distinct CDR3 sequences; around a tenth occur once, and the top ten carry about 15%. Sequenced material: blood, either unsorted or a sorted T cell fraction (not recorded which). The chain carries TRBV12-3 or TRBV12-4 and TRBJ2-5, with D perhaps TRBD2 (5 bases). This receptor was obtained from a female donor with ankylosing spondylitis or in good health (not recorded which). For the CDR3, the DNA is TGTGCCAGCAGTCCCCGCGGGCTAGTTCAAGAGACCCAGTACTTC. This translates into CASSPRGLVQETQYF.